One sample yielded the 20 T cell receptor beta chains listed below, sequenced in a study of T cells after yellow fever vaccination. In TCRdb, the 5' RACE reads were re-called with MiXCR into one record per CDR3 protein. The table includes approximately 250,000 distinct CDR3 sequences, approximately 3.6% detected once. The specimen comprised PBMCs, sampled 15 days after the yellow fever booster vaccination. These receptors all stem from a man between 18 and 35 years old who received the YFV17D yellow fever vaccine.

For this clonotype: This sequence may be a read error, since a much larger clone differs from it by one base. CDR3 coding DNA: TGTGCCAGCGCCGTGGGGGGGTTGAGCTGGGAGACCAAGTACTTC. Translated, it gives CASAVGGLSWETKYF. The genes are TRBV7-2 and TRBJ2-5, with 7 nucleotides matching TRBD2. Germline V gene sequence: CDR1 SGHTA, CDR2 FQGNSA. CDR3 length: 15 amino acids.

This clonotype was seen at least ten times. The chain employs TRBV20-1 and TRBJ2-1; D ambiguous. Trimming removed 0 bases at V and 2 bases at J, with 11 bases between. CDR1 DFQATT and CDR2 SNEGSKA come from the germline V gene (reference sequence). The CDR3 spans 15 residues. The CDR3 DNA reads TGCAGTGCTAGAGATCGAGTAACCCCCTACAATGAGCAGTTCTTC. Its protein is CSARDRVTPYNEQFF.

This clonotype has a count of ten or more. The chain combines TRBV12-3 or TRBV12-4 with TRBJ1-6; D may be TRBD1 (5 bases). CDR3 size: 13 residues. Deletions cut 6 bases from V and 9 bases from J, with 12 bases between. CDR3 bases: TGTGCCAGCAGGGGGCCCCAGGGTTCACCCCTCCACTTT. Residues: CASRGPQGSPLHF.

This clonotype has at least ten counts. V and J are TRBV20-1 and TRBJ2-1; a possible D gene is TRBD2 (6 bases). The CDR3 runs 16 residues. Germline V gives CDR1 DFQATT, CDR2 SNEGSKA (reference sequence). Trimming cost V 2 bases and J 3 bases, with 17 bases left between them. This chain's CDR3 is CSARHPPTRDYNEQFF. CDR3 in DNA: TGCAGTGCTAGACACCCGCCGACTAGGGACTACAATGAGCAGTTCTTC.

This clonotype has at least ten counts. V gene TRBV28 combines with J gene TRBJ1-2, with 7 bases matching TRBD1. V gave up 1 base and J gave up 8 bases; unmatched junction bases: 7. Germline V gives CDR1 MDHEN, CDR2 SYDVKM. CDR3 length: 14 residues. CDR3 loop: CASSLYRQGWGYTF. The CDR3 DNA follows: TGTGCCAGCAGTTTATATCGACAGGGATGGGGCTACACCTTC.

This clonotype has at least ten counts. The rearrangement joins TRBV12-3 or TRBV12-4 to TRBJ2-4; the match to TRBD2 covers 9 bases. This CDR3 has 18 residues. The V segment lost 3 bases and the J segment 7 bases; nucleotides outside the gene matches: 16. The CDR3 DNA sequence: TGTGCCAGCAGTTTTCTAGCGGGGCGGGAGGCCCCGCGGAACATTCAGTACTTC. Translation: CASSFLAGREAPRNIQYF.

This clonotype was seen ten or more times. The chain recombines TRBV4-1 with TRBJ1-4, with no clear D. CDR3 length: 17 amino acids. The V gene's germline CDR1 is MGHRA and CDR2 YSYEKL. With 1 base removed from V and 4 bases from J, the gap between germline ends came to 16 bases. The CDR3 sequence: CASSQGAGRAFNEKLFF. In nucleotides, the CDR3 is TGCGCCAGCAGCCAAGGGGCAGGTCGAGCATTTAATGAAAAACTGTTTTTT.

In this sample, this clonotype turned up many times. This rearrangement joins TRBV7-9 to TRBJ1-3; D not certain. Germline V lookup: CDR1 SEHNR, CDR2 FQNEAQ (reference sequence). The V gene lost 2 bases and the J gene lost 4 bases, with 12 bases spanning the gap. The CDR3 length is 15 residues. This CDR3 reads CASSLRGPVGNTIYF. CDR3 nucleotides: TGTGCCAGCAGCTTAAGAGGCCCCGTGGGAAACACCATATATTTT.

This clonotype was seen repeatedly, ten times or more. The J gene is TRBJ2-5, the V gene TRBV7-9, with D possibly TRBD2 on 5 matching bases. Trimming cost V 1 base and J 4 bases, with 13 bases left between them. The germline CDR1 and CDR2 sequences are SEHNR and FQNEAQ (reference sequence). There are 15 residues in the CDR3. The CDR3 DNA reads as TGTGCCAGCAGCTTAGTCGGGGAAAGGTCAGAGACCCAGTACTTC. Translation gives CASSLVGERSETQYF.

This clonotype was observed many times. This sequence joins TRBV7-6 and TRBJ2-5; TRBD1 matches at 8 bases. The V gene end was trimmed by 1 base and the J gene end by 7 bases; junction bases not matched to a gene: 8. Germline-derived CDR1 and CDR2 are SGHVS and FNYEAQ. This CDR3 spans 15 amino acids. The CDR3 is CASSLGQFGQGTQYF. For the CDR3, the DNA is TGTGCCAGCAGCTTAGGACAGTTTGGACAGGGGACCCAGTACTTC.

DNA for the CDR3: TGTGCCAGCACCCCAAGTACGGGATACAATGAGCAGTTCTTC. Protein product: CASTPSTGYNEQFF. This rearrangement joins TRBV6-5 to TRBJ2-1; weak D call: TRBD2 (5 bases). CDR1 MNHEY and CDR2 SVGAGI come from the germline V gene. This CDR3 contains 14 residues. Trimming pared 7 bases from V and 4 bases from J, leaving 14 bases between.

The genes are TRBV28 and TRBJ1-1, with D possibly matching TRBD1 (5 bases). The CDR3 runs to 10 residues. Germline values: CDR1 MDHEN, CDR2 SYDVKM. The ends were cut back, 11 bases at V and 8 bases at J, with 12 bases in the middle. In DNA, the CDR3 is TGTGCCCATGGAGGGGAGGAAGCTTTCTTT. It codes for CAHGGEEAFF.

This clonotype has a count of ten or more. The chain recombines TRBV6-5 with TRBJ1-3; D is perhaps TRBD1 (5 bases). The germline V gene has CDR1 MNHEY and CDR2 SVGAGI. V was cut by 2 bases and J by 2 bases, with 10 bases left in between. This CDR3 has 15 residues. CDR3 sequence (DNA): TGTGCCAGCAGTTACGGGGCGTTCCCTGGAAACACCATATATTTT. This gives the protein CASSYGAFPGNTIYF.

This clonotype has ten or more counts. Written as DNA, the CDR3 is TGTGCCAGCAGTGTGGGGAATCAGCCCCAGCATTTT. Translating it yields CASSVGNQPQHF. The chain recombines TRBV6-1 with TRBJ1-5, with D unclear. V lost 4 bases and J 4 bases, leaving 5 bases between the germline ends. This CDR3 contains 12 residues. Germline loops: CDR1 MNHNS, CDR2 SASEGT.

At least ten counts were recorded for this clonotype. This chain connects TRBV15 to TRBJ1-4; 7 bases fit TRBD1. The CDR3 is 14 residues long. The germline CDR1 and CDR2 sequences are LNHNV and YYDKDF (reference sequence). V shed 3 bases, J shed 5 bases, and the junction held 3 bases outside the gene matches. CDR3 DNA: TGTGCCACCAGCAGCAGGGGGAAAAATGAAAAACTGTTTTTT. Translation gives CATSSRGKNEKLFF.

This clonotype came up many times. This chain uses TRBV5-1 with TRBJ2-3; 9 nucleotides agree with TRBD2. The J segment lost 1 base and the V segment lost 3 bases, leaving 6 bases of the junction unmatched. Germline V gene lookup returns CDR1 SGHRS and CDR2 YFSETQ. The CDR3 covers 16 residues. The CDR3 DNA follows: TGCGCCAGCAGCTACTATCGACTAGCGGGCACAGATACGCAGTATTTT. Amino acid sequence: CASSYYRLAGTDTQYF.

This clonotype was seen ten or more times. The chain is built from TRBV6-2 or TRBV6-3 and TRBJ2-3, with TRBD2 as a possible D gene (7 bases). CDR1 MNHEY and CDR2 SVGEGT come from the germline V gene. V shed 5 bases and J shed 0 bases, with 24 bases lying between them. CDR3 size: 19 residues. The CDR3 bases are TGTGCCAGCAGTCGAGATCACCCTTCGGGGGGCATCAGCACAGATACGCAGTATTTT. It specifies CASSRDHPSGGISTDTQYF.

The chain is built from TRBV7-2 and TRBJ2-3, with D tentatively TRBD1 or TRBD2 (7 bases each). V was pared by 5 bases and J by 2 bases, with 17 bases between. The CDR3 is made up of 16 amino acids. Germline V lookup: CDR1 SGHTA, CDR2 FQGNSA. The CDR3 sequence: CASSQQGGGLTDTQYF. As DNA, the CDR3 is TGTGCCAGCAGCCAGCAGGGGGGGGGCCTCACAGATACGCAGTATTTT.

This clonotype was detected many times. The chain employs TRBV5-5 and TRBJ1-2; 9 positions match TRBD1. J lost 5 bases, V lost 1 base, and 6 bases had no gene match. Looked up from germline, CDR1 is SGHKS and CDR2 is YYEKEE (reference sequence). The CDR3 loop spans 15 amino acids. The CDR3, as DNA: TGTGCCAGCAGCTTGTCCACAGGGGGCCGGTATGGCTACACCTTC. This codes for CASSLSTGGRYGYTF.

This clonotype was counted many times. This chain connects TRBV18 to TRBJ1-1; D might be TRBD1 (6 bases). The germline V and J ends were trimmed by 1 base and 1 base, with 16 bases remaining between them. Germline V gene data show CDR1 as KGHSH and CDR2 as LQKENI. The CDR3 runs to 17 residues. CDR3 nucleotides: TGTGCCAGCTCACCACGGACCCGGGGGGCAGCGAACACTGAAGCTTTCTTT. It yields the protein CASSPRTRGAANTEAFF.